Sequencing of this T cell receptor beta chain was carried out in a study of cytomegalovirus exposure and HLA in healthy donors. Of note for this clone: No antigen is known for it.

Study-level findings and limits: Through in vitro validation, a few CMV-associated chains were shown to be specific for CMV antigens. Generally TCR sequences proved uncommon, though certain public TCRs appeared in numerous donors.

Sequenced by immunoSEQ multiplex PCR; TCRdb stores in-frame clones only, minus some. Of under 300,000 clones in the sample, approximately 86% were seen once. This CDR3 spans 15 amino acids. The V gene's germline CDR1 is MGHRA and CDR2 YSYEKL. Trimming at V came to 2 bases and at J to 10 bases, leaving 8 bases not matched to a gene. The donors were members of the validation cohort comprising over a hundred subjects, separate from the approximately 670-subject first cohort. The chain carries TRBV4-1 and TRBJ2-1; TRBD2 agrees at 10 bases. Sequences were obtained from PBMCs. The TCR comes from a woman aged 25 to 39 in good health and CMV-seropositive. Here the CDR3 reads CASSQTSGTGGEQFF. The CDR3 DNA sequence: TGCGCCAGCAGCCAAACTAGCGGGACGGGGGGGGAGCAGTTCTTC.